The subject of this entry is one T cell receptor (beta chain). This entry is derived from a study of blood T cells in healthy people across ages. CDR3 length: 14 residues. V gave up 3 bases and J gave up 4 bases, with 12 bases separating them. The germline V gene encodes CDR1 SNHLY and CDR2 FYNNEI. A second PCR, run for about 6 to 11 cycles, used a sample-barcoded 5' primer plus a J-beta primer mix. TCRdb passed the 5' RACE reads through MiXCR, listing each CDR3 protein once. Here the sample spans about 1.8 million distinct CDR3 sequences, roughly 49% being singletons. The specimen was blood. This TCR was sampled from a woman aged 40 to 50 in good health. V gene TRBV2 combines with J gene TRBJ2-5; possible D gene TRBD2, 5 bases. The CDR3 here is CASSDSGTGETQYF. In DNA, the CDR3 is TGTGCCAGCAGTGATTCGGGAACGGGAGAGACCCAGTACTTC.